These 11 T cell receptor beta chains originate from one sample sequenced in a study of blood T cells in healthy people across ages. Alongside a J-beta primer mix, a sample-barcoded 5' primer served in a second PCR lasting roughly 7 to 12 cycles. Each CDR3 protein gets one entry after TCRdb re-called the 5' RACE reads with MiXCR. Of approximately 940,000 distinct CDR3 sequences in the sample, roughly 43% were seen once. The sample comprised blood. These TCRs come from a man in his thirties or forties in good health.

There are many counts of this clonotype. The chain has TRBV29-1 and TRBJ2-7; unclear D gene. The CDR3 runs to 13 residues. Per the germline V gene, CDR1 is SQVTM and CDR2 is ANQGSEA. As DNA, the CDR3 is TGCAGTTATGCAGGAGAAGTACCCTACGAGCAGTACTTC. This codes for CSYAGEVPYEQYF.

This clonotype appeared a few times. The chain recombines TRBV7-2 with TRBJ2-1; 15 nucleotides agree with TRBD2. The CDR3 is made up of 16 amino acids. V dropped 1 base and J dropped 14; count of bases not matched to a gene: 9. Germline lookup yields CDR1 SGHTA and CDR2 FQGNSA. CDR3 nucleotides: TGTGCCAGCAGCTTAGACGTAGGACTAGCGGGGGGGCCTGAGTTCTTC. As protein: CASSLDVGLAGGPEFF.

This clonotype was found a few times. The chain combines TRBV4-1 with TRBJ2-3, with D maybe TRBD1 (6 bases). The CDR3 consists of 17 residues. In germline, CDR1 is MGHRA, CDR2 YSYEKL. The germline V and J ends were trimmed by 0 bases and 0 bases, with 13 bases remaining between them. The CDR3 reads CASSQESGQISTDTQYF. The CDR3 nucleotides read TGCGCCAGCAGCCAAGAAAGCGGACAGATAAGCACAGATACGCAGTATTTT.

This chain uses TRBV20-1 with TRBJ1-4; D remains ambiguous. This CDR3 has 14 residues. Trimming cost V 0 bases and J 6 bases, with 11 bases left between them. Germline CDR1 is DFQATT and CDR2 is SNEGSKA (reference sequence). The CDR3 here is CSAREGMAYEKLFF. The DNA for the CDR3 is TGCAGTGCTAGAGAGGGGATGGCATATGAAAAACTGTTTTTT.

The CDR3 spells CASSPLRGGGYETQYF. As DNA, the CDR3 is TGTGCCAGCAGCCCACTCCGGGGGGGAGGTTACGAGACCCAGTACTTC. The genes are TRBV7-8 and TRBJ2-5, with 8 bases fitting TRBD2. CDR3 length: 16 residues. Germline V gene sequence: CDR1 SGHVS, CDR2 FQNEAQ. The V gene end was trimmed by 5 bases and the J gene end by 5 bases; junction bases not matched to a gene: 13.

This clonotype was seen more than once but under ten times. The chain combines TRBV20-1 with TRBJ2-1; D call uncertain. The CDR3 length is 12 residues. CDR1 DFQATT and CDR2 SNEGSKA come from the germline V gene (reference sequence). Trimming shortened V by 8 bases and J by 4 bases, and 12 bases separated the two germline ends. The CDR3 reads CSPRTPYNEQFF. The CDR3 DNA sequence: TGCAGTCCTCGAACCCCTTACAATGAGCAGTTCTTC.

This rearrangement joins TRBV5-1 to TRBJ2-7; TRBD1 matches 7 bases. The V and J ends lost 0 bases and 1 base, in that order; junction bases with no gene match: 4. The CDR3 runs to 15 residues. CDR1 is SGHRS and CDR2 is YFSETQ in the germline V gene. The CDR3, as DNA: TGCGCCAGCAGCTTGGCGGGACAGCGTTCCTACGAGCAGTACTTC. Residues: CASSLAGQRSYEQYF.

The chain uses TRBV20-1 and TRBJ1-5; 7 nucleotides align to TRBD1. In germline, CDR1 is DFQATT, CDR2 SNEGSKA (reference sequence). V lost 5 bases and J lost 1; bases outside the gene matches: 5. This CDR3 has 14 residues. The CDR3 sequence is CSALGQASNQPQHF. The CDR3 nucleotides read TGCAGTGCTCTAGGACAGGCGAGCAATCAGCCCCAGCATTTT.

This clonotype was detected many times. The chain recombines TRBV7-9 with TRBJ2-5, with a weak D call TRBD1 (6 bases). Germline V gives CDR1 SEHNR, CDR2 FQNEAQ (reference sequence). The CDR3 totals 14 residues. V gave up 2 bases and J gave up 6 bases, with 13 bases separating them. CDR3 coding DNA: TGTGCCAGCAGCTTAATGTCGGGACAAAAGACCCAGTACTTC. This encodes CASSLMSGQKTQYF.

A few counts support this clonotype. J is TRBJ2-1 and V is TRBV10-3; 8 bases agree with TRBD1. Germline trimming cut 1 base from V and 5 bases from J; bases unmatched to any gene: 7. This CDR3 spans 16 amino acids. The germline V gene encodes CDR1 ENHRY and CDR2 SYGVKD. Written as DNA, the CDR3 is TGTGCCATCAGTGAGTTGATACGGACAGGGAACAATGAGCAGTTCTTC. Translated, it gives CAISELIRTGNNEQFF.

The rearrangement uses TRBV4-1 and TRBJ2-7; 7 positions agree with TRBD1. Germline V lookup: CDR1 MGHRA, CDR2 YSYEKL. This CDR3 is 16 amino acids long. J lost 2 bases, V lost 3 bases, and 10 bases had no gene match. CDR3 sequence (DNA): TGCGCCAGCAGCCACTCTGAGGGGGCGCAGGCCTACGAGCAGTACTTC. Residues: CASSHSEGAQAYEQYF.